The TCR beta chain described here comes from a study of T-cell reconstitution after alpha-beta-depleted transplantation in children. Unique molecular identifiers were incorporated when the TCRbeta library was constructed. MiXCR, run by TCRdb on the PCR reads, gives a single entry per CDR3 protein. The table lists some 78,000 distinct CDR3 sequences, about 14% of them singletons. The CDR3 is 16 residues long. Per germline, CDR1 LGHNA and CDR2 YSLEER. V was pared by 0 bases and J by 0 bases, with 9 bases between. The starting material was PBMCs, mostly from graft donor cells, obtained 180 days after TCRalphabeta/CD19-depleted stem cell transplant. This clonotype was obtained from a male patient between 2 and 10 years old who had a stem cell transplant for acute lymphoblastic leukemia, so the T cells may come from the graft donor. The V call is TRBV4-3, the J call TRBJ2-1; D remains ambiguous. DNA of the CDR3: TGCGCCAGCAGCCAAGAAGGGCAGAGCTCCTACAATGAGCAGTTCTTC. The encoded protein is CASSQEGQSSYNEQFF.